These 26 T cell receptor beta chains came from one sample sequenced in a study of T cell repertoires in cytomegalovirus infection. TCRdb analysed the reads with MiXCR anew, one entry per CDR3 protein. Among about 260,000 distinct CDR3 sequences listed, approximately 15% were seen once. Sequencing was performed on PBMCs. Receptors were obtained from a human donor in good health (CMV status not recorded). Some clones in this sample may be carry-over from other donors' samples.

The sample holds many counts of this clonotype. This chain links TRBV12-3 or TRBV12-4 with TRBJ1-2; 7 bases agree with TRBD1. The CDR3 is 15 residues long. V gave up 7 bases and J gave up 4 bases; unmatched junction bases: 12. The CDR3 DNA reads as TGTGCCAGCACCGGGACAGCTCCGGAGGGCTATGGCTACACCTTC. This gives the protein CASTGTAPEGYGYTF.

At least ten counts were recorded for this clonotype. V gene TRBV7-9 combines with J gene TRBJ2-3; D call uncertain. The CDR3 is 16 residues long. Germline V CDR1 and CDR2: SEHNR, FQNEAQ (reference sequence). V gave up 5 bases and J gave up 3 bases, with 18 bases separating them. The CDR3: CASSRKALGWTDTQYF. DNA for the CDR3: TGTGCCAGCAGCCGGAAAGCCCTAGGATGGACAGATACGCAGTATTTT.

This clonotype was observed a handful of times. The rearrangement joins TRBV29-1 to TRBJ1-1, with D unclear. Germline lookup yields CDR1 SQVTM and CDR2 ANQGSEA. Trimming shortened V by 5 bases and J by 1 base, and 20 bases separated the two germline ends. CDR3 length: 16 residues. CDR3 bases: TGCAGCGTTAAGTTTCCCAGCCACCTGGGGAACACTGAAGCTTTCTTT. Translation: CSVKFPSHLGNTEAFF. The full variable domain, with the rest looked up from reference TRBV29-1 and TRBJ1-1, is SAVISQKPSRDICQRGTSLTIQCQVDSQVTMMFWYRQQPGQSLTLIATANQGSEATYESGFVIDKFPISRPNLTFSTLTVSNMSPEDSSIYLCSVKFPSHLGNTEAFFGQGTRLTVV.

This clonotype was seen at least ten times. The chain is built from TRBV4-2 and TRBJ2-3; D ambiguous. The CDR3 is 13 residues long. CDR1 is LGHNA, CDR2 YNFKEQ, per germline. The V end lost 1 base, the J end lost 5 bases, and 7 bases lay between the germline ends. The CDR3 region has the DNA TGTGCCAGCAGCCAAGCCGTGGGAGATACGCAGTATTTT. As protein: CASSQAVGDTQYF.

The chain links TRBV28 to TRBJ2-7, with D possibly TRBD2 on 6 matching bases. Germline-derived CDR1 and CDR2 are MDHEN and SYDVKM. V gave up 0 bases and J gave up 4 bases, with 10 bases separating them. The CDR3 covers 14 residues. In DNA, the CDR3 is TGTGCCAGCAGTTTATGGGCGGGGAAGTACGAGCAGTACTTC. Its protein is CASSLWAGKYEQYF.

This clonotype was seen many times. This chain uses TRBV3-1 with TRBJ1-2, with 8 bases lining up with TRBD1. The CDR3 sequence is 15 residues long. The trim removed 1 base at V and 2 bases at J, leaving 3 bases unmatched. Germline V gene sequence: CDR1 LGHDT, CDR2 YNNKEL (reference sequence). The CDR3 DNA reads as TGTGCCAGCAGCCAAGGCCGACAGGGGAACTATGGCTACACCTTC. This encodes CASSQGRQGNYGYTF.

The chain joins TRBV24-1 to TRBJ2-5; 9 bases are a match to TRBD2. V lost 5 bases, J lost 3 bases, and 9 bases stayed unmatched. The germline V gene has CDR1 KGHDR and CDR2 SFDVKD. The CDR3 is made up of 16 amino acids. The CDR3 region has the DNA TGTGCCACCAGTGCACCGATAGCGGGAGTGGAAGAGACCCAGTACTTC. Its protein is CATSAPIAGVEETQYF.

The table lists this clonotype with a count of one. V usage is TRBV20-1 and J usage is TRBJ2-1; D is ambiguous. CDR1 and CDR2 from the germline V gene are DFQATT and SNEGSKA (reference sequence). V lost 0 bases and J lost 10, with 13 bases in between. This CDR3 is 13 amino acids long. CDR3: CSARDVLKVEQFF. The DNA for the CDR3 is TGCAGTGCTAGAGATGTACTAAAAGTAGAGCAGTTCTTC.

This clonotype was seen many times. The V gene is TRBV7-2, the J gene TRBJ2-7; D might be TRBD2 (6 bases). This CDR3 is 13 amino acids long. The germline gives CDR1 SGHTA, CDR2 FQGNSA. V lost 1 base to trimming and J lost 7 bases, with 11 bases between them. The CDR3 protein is CASSLGWAGEQYF. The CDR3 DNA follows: TGTGCCAGCAGCTTAGGTTGGGCGGGGGAGCAGTACTTC.

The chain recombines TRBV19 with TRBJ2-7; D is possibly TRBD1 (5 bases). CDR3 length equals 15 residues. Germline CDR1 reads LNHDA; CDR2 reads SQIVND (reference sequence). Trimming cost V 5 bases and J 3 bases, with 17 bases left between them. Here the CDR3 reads CASSSASQGNYEQYF. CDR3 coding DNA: TGTGCCAGTAGTTCGGCGAGTCAGGGTAACTACGAGCAGTACTTC.

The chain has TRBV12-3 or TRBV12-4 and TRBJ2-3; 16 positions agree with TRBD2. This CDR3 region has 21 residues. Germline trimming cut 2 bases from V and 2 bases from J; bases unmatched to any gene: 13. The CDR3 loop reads CASSLSPGLAGGSSSTDTQYF. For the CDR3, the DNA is TGTGCCAGCAGTTTATCTCCGGGACTAGCGGGGGGGAGCTCTTCCACAGATACGCAGTATTTT.

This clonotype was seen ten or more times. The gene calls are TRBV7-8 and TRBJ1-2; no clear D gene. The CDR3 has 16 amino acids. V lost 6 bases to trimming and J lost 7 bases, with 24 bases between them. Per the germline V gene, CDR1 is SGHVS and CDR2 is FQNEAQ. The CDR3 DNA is TGTGCCAGCAGTTCCACCCTACTCCACGGATTTAGTGGCTACACCTTC. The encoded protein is CASSSTLLHGFSGYTF. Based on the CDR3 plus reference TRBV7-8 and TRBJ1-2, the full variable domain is GAGVSQSPRYKVAKRGQDVALRCDPISGHVSLFWYQQALGQGPEFLTYFQNEAQLDKSGLPSDRFFAERPEGSVSTLKIQRTQQEDSAVYLCASSSTLLHGFSGYTFGSGTRLTVV.

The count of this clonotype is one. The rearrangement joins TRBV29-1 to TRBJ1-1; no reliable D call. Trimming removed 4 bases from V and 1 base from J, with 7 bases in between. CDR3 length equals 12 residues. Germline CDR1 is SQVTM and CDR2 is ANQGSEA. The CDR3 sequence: CSVGLGNTEAFF. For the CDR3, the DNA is TGCAGCGTTGGACTGGGGAACACTGAAGCTTTCTTT.

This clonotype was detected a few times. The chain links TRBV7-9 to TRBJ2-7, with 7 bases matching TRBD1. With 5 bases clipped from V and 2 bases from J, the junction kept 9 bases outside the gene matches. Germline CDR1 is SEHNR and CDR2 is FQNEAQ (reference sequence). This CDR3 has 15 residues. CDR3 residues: CASSLGTVPPYEQYF. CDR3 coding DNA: TGTGCCAGCAGCCTTGGGACAGTCCCTCCCTACGAGCAGTACTTC.

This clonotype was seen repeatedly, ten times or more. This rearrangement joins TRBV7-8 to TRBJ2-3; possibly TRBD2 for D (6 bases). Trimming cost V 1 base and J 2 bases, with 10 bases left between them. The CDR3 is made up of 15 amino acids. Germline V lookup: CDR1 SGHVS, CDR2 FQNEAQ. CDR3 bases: TGTGCCAGCAGCTTAGTAGGAGGGTCCACAGATACGCAGTATTTT. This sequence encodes CASSLVGGSTDTQYF.

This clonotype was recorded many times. CDR3 DNA: TGTGCCAGCAGCTTAGATGCTAGCGGGTACTACGAGCAGTACTTC. Protein: CASSLDASGYYEQYF. The rearrangement joins TRBV7-2 to TRBJ2-7; TRBD2 aligns across 8 bases. The length of the CDR3 is 15 residues. In germline, CDR1 is SGHTA, CDR2 FQGNSA. V shed 1 base and J 3 bases; nucleotides not matched to a gene: 5.

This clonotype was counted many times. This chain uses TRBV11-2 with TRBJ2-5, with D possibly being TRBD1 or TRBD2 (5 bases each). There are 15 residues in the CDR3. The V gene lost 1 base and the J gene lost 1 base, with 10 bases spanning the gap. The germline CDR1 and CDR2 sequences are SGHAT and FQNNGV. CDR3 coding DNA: TGTGCCAGCAGCTTAGGGGGGTCCTTCCAAGAGACCCAGTACTTC. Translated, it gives CASSLGGSFQETQYF.

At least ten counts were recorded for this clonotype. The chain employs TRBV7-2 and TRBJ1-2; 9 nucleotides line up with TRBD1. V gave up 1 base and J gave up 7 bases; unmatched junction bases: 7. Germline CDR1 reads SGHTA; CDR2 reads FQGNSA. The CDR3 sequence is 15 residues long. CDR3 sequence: CASSLDNRGQSGYTF. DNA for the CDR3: TGTGCCAGCAGCTTAGATAACAGGGGGCAAAGTGGCTACACCTTC.

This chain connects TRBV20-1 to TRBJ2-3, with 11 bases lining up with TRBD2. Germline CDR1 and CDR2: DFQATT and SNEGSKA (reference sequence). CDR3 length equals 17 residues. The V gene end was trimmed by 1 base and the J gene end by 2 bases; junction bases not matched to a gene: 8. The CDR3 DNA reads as TGCAGTGCTAGAGTTCGAAGACTAGCGGGGCTCACAGATACGCAGTATTTT. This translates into CSARVRRLAGLTDTQYF.

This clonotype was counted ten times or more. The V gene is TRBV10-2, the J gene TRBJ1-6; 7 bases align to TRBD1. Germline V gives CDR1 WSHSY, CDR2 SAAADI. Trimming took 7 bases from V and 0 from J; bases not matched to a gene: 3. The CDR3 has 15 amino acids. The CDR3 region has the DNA TGCGCCAGCATGTACAGGGGCTCCTATAATTCACCCCTCCACTTT. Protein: CASMYRGSYNSPLHF.

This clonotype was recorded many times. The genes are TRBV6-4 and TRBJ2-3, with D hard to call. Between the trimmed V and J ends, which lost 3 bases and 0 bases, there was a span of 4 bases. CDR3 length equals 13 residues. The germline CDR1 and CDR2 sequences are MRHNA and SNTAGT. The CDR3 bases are TGTGCCAGCAGTGATGGTAGCACAGATACGCAGTATTTT. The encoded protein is CASSDGSTDTQYF.

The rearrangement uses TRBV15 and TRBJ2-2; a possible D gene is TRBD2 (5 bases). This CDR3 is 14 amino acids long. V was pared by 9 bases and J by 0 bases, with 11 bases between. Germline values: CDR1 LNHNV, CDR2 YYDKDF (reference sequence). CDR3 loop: CATARRTNTGELFF. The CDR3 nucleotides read TGTGCCACAGCACGGAGGACGAACACCGGGGAGCTGTTTTTT.

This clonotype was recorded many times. In nucleotides, the CDR3 is TGTGCCACCAGCTCAGGACGGGGGGCGAACTATGGCTACACCTTC. This encodes CATSSGRGANYGYTF. The V and J genes are TRBV15 and TRBJ1-2, with D possibly matching TRBD1 (6 bases). The V end lost 5 bases, the J end lost 2 bases, and 15 bases lay between the germline ends. CDR1 and CDR2 from the germline V gene are LNHNV and YYDKDF (reference sequence). The CDR3 length is 15 residues.

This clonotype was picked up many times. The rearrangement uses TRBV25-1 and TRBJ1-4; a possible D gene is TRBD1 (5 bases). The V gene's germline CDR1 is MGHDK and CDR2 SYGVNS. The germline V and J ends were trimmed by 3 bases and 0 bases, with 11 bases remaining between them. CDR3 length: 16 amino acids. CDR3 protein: CASSDRDPATNEKLFF. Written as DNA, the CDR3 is TGTGCCAGCAGTGATAGGGACCCCGCAACTAATGAAAAACTGTTTTTT.

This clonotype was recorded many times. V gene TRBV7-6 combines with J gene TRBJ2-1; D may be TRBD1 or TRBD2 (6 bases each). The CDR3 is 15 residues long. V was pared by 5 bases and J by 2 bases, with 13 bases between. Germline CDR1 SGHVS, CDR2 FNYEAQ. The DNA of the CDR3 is TGTGCCAGCAGCCCGCGAGGGGGGCCCTACAATGAGCAGTTCTTC. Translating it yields CASSPRGGPYNEQFF.

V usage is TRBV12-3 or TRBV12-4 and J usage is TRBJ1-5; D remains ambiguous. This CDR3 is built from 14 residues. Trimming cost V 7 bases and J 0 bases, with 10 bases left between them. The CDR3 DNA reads TGTGCCAGCACCACGGGGTATAGCAATCAGCCCCAGCATTTT. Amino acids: CASTTGYSNQPQHF.